These 2 T cell receptor beta chains share one sample of origin, sequenced in a study of shared T cell receptors in the human thymus. The assay was immunoSEQ multiplex PCR, and TCRdb's table has in-frame clones only and misses some. In the table there are under 700,000 clones, about 80% of which are singletons. These data also featured in a second study, about human thymus T cells.

The sequencing input was thymocytes. The receptor source for this set is a boy younger than two with a congenital heart defect.

The V call is TRBV7-9, the J call TRBJ2-7, with a weak D call TRBD1 (6 bases). Trimming left V 5 bases short and J 8 bases short, with 10 bases between. CDR3 length: 11 amino acids. Germline V CDR1 and CDR2: SEHNR, FQNEAQ (reference sequence). The CDR3 loop reads CASSRQEKQYF. CDR3 coding DNA: TGTGCCAGCAGCCGACAGGAAAAGCAGTACTTC. Looking up the rest from reference TRBV7-9 and TRBJ2-7 gives the full variable domain: DTGVSQNPRHKITKRGQNVTFRCDPISEHNRLYWYRQTLGQGPEFLTYFQNEAQLEKSRLLSDRFSAERPKGSFSTLEIQRTEQGDSAMYLCASSRQEKQYFGPGTRLTVT.

As regards this clone: One end of the junction fails to match germline, which may point to a read error. The chain combines TRBV15 with TRBJ2-7; D remains ambiguous. Germline values: CDR1 LNHNV, CDR2 YYDKDF (reference sequence). The CDR3 has 12 amino acids. DNA of the CDR3: TGTGCCACCAGCAGAGACATGGGCCCTGCCCACTTC. The encoded protein is CATSRDMGPAHF.